The 17 T cell receptor beta chains below come from one sample, sequenced in a study of cytomegalovirus exposure and HLA in healthy donors (dated by TCRdb to about 2017). Library preparation was by the immunoSEQ multiplex PCR assay. For the multiplex PCR, a mixture combining 60 forward primers for TCR Vbeta segments and 13 reverse primers for TCR Jbeta segments was used. In TCRdb, the immuneACCESS table is reduced to in-frame sequences with V and J assigned. These tables do not hold every clone; where another copy was compared, an unresolved V gene accounts for under half, and the others remain unexplained. Recorded for this sample are fewer than 140,000 clones; roughly four fifths of them occurred a single time. The top ten clones comprise 3.6% of the sample. Material for sequencing was PBMCs. The source is a man aged 55 to 70 in good health and CMV-seronegative.

This rearrangement joins TRBV5-6 to TRBJ1-4; TRBD1 might be the D (6 bases). V lost 4 bases to trimming and J lost 8 bases, with 15 bases between them. The CDR3 consists of 14 residues. In germline, CDR1 is SGHDT, CDR2 YYEEEE. The CDR3 sequence is CASSPGQTGEKLFF. CDR3 coding DNA: TGTGCCAGCAGCCCTGGACAGACTGGGGAAAAACTGTTTTTT.

V gene TRBV6-1 combines with J gene TRBJ2-3; 8 positions agree with TRBD1. The CDR3 is made up of 15 amino acids. Trimming took 3 bases from V and 2 from J; bases not matched to a gene: 4. Per germline, CDR1 MNHNS and CDR2 SASEGT. The DNA of the CDR3 is TGTGCCAGCAGTGAGGGGCAGGGGGCCACAGATACGCAGTATTTT. Its translation: CASSEGQGATDTQYF.

This chain links TRBV19 with TRBJ2-3; D is perhaps TRBD2 (6 bases). There are 16 residues in the CDR3. The germline V and J ends were trimmed by 1 base and 6 bases, with 17 bases remaining between them. The V gene's germline CDR1 is LNHDA and CDR2 SQIVND (reference sequence). CDR3 amino acids: CASSIVPRAGRDTQYF. The CDR3 DNA reads as TGTGCCAGTAGTATAGTGCCCCGGGCAGGGAGGGATACGCAGTATTTT.

The chain carries TRBV5-6 and TRBJ1-2, with 8 bases identical to TRBD1. Germline values: CDR1 SGHDT, CDR2 YYEEEE. Losses at the gene ends were 3 bases for V and 5 bases for J; bases not matched to a gene: 9. The CDR3 is 15 residues long. Written as DNA, the CDR3 is TGTGCCAGCAGCTGGAGGGGGACAGGTAGTTATGGCTACACCTTC. It is translated as CASSWRGTGSYGYTF.

This clone was counted only a few times. The chain is built from TRBV6-6 and TRBJ2-3; 9 bases fit TRBD2. This CDR3 comprises 16 residues. Germline values: CDR1 MNHNY, CDR2 SVGAGI (reference sequence). The V gene end was trimmed by 2 bases and the J gene end by 7 bases; junction bases not matched to a gene: 10. CDR3 nucleotides: TGTGCCAGCAGTTACAGCGCGGGGGGGTTCGTGCATACGCAGTATTTT. It translates to CASSYSAGGFVHTQYF.

V usage is TRBV7-6 and J usage is TRBJ2-5, with 7 positions matching TRBD1. Trimming removed 5 bases from V and 7 bases from J; junction bases left unmatched: 7. The CDR3 runs 13 residues. Looked up from germline, CDR1 is SGHVS and CDR2 is FNYEAQ. CDR3: CASSPRGGPTQYF. Written as DNA, the CDR3 is TGTGCCAGCAGCCCAAGAGGGGGCCCGACCCAGTACTTC.

The J gene is TRBJ1-5, the V gene TRBV4-3; possible D gene TRBD1, 6 bases. Germline V gives CDR1 LGHNA, CDR2 YSLEER. V was cut by 0 bases and J by 9 bases, with 15 bases left in between. The CDR3 is 15 amino acids. The CDR3 sequence: CASSQDKGQGMPQHF. In nucleotides, the CDR3 is TGCGCCAGCAGCCAAGATAAGGGGCAGGGGATGCCCCAGCATTTT.

The V and J genes are TRBV7-9 and TRBJ1-1; D might be TRBD1 (6 bases). The germline V gene has CDR1 SEHNR and CDR2 FQNEAQ (reference sequence). Trimming took 5 bases from V and 0 from J, leaving 10 bases between them. The CDR3 runs 14 residues. CDR3 region: CASSLGGVNTEAFF. The CDR3 DNA reads as TGTGCCAGCAGCCTAGGGGGGGTGAACACTGAAGCTTTCTTT.

The chain links TRBV2 to TRBJ1-6; no definite D call. Trimming cost V 6 bases and J 12 bases, with 9 bases left between them. CDR3 size: 11 residues. Germline V CDR1 and CDR2: SNHLY, FYNNEI. The DNA for the CDR3 is TGTGCCAGCAGCCCTATTAGACCCCTCCACTTT. Encoded protein: CASSPIRPLHF.

CDR3 nucleotide sequence: TGTGCCAGCAGGAGGACAGGCGCCGGGGAGCTGTTTTTT. This sequence encodes CASRRTGAGELFF. This chain connects TRBV6-1 to TRBJ2-2; 7 bases line up with TRBD1. Trimming removed 6 bases from V and 6 bases from J; junction bases left unmatched: 4. There are 13 residues in the CDR3. Germline CDR1 is MNHNS and CDR2 is SASEGT.

This chain links TRBV5-6 with TRBJ1-5; D is uncertain. This CDR3 is built from 13 residues. V was shortened by 4 bases and J by 7 bases, with 12 bases between the two germline ends. CDR1 and CDR2 (germline): SGHDT, YYEEEE. CDR3 sequence reads: CASSTGGGQPQHF. CDR3 nucleotides: TGTGCCAGCAGCACCGGTGGCGGCCAGCCCCAGCATTTT. Full variable domain (missing parts from reference TRBV5-6 and TRBJ1-5): DAGVTQSPTHLIKTRGQQVTLRCSPKSGHDTVSWYQQALGQGPQFIFQYYEEEERQRGNFPDRFSGHQFPNYSSELNVNALLLGDSALYLCASSTGGGQPQHFGDGTRLSIL.

This chain links TRBV27 with TRBJ2-5; 9 positions agree with TRBD1. The J call may be incorrect, as the DNA end agrees better with TRBJ2-7. Germline V gene lookup returns CDR1 MNHEY and CDR2 SMNVEV (reference sequence). The CDR3 contains 15 residues. CDR3 loop: CASSLRWDRAYEQYF. As DNA, the CDR3 is TGTGCCAGCAGTCTAAGATGGGACAGGGCCTACGAGCAGTACTTC.

This clone was detected a few times. The chain uses TRBV6-5 and TRBJ1-1, with a tentative D call TRBD1 (5 bases). The CDR3 spans 13 residues. The germline gives CDR1 MNHEY, CDR2 SVGAGI. Trimming left V 7 bases short and J 5 bases short, with 14 bases between. Written as DNA, the CDR3 is TGTGCCAGCAAAGATGGGGGGGGGACTGAAGCTTTCTTT. This codes for CASKDGGGTEAFF.

CDR3 coding DNA: TGTGCCAGCAGCCTTCACTCAGGGGGTCAAAGCTCACCCCTCCACTTT. Protein sequence: CASSLHSGGQSSPLHF. The chain has TRBV7-2 and TRBJ1-6; 7 bases are a match to TRBD1. Germline lookup yields CDR1 SGHTA and CDR2 FQGNSA. CDR3 length equals 16 residues. With V trimmed by 5 bases and J by 10 bases, 14 bases remained unmatched.

V is TRBV15 and J is TRBJ1-6; maybe TRBD1 (5 bases). There are 14 residues in the CDR3. From germline, CDR1 is LNHNV and CDR2 YYDKDF (reference sequence). Trimming cost V 0 bases and J 10 bases, with 10 bases left between them. The CDR3 sequence: CATSRDRAGSPLHF. DNA of the CDR3: TGTGCCACCAGCAGAGATCGAGCAGGGTCACCCCTCCACTTT. The full variable domain, in which reference TRBV15 and TRBJ1-6 provide the parts outside the CDR3, is DAMVIQNPRYQVTQFGKPVTLSCSQTLNHNVMYWYQQKSSQAPKLLFHYYDKDFNNEADTPDNFQSRRPNTSFCFLDIRSPGLGDTAMYLCATSRDRAGSPLHFGNGTRLTVT.

This clone was observed once. This chain links TRBV30 with TRBJ1-2; D remains ambiguous. V dropped 1 base and J dropped 10 bases, with 13 bases sitting between them. CDR3 length: 12 residues. Germline lookup yields CDR1 GTSNPN and CDR2 SVGIG (reference sequence). The CDR3 here is CAWSERTGIYTF. In DNA, the CDR3 is TGTGCCTGGAGTGAAAGGACGGGGATCTACACCTTC.

This sequence joins TRBV5-1 and TRBJ2-1, with D tentatively TRBD1 (5 bases). The V gene lost 0 bases and the J gene lost 4 bases, with 5 bases spanning the gap. CDR1 and CDR2 from the germline V gene are SGHRS and YFSETQ. The CDR3 sequence is 13 residues long. The CDR3 bases are TGCGCCAGCAGCTTGGGACAGTACAATGAGCAGTTCTTC. Protein sequence: CASSLGQYNEQFF.